The 7 T cell receptor beta chains in this list originate from one sample, sequenced in a study of response to subunit inactivated influenza vaccine. In TCRdb, the RT-PCR reads were re-called with MiXCR into one record per CDR3 protein. The repertoire includes 700,000 to 900,000 distinct CDR3 sequences, 21% of them detected once, and about 10% sits in the top ten. Sequencing used PBMCs from blood, obtained around 5 days after vaccination. The origin of the receptors is a man in his forties or fifties who received an inactivated influenza vaccine.

The chain has TRBV7-9 and TRBJ1-2; D is ambiguous. The CDR3 sequence is 14 residues long. V was trimmed by 5 bases and J by 2 bases, leaving 12 bases between them. CDR1 is SEHNR and CDR2 is FQNEAQ in the germline V gene (reference sequence). CDR3 nucleotides: TGTGCCAGCAGCCGTGATGTTGTGAACTATGGCTACACCTTC. Its translation is CASSRDVVNYGYTF. Filled out from reference TRBV7-9 and TRBJ1-2, the complete variable domain reads DTGVSQNPRHKITKRGQNVTFRCDPISEHNRLYWYRQTLGQGPEFLTYFQNEAQLEKSRLLSDRFSAERPKGSFSTLEIQRTEQGDSAMYLCASSRDVVNYGYTFGSGTRLTVV.

The rearrangement links TRBV7-2 to TRBJ2-5, with 8 bases identical to TRBD1. The CDR3 loop spans 15 amino acids. Germline V gene sequence: CDR1 SGHTA, CDR2 FQGNSA. V trimming: 1 base; J trimming: 7 bases; junction bases outside the gene matches: 8. The CDR3 DNA sequence: TGTGCCAGCAGCTTAGAACAGGGGGTCCGGATGACCCAGTACTTC. It is translated as CASSLEQGVRMTQYF.

The rearrangement joins TRBV24-1 to TRBJ1-4; no clear D. Trimming cost V 8 bases and J 8 bases, with 14 bases left between them. Germline V gene data show CDR1 as KGHDR and CDR2 as SFDVKD. The CDR3 covers 13 residues. The CDR3 is CATMGPLGEKLFF. The CDR3 bases are TGTGCCACCATGGGCCCCCTCGGGGAAAAACTGTTTTTT.

CDR3 in DNA: TGTGCCAGCAGTGAAGGGAGGAGCGGGGCCAACGTCCTGACTTTC. It translates to CASSEGRSGANVLTF. V gene TRBV2 combines with J gene TRBJ2-6, with a tentative D call TRBD2 (5 bases). Germline V gene data show CDR1 as SNHLY and CDR2 as FYNNEI. CDR3 length: 15 amino acids. The V end was cut by 1 base, the J end by 4 bases, with 8 bases between. Based on the CDR3 plus reference TRBV2 and TRBJ2-6, the full variable domain is EPEVTQTPSHQVTQMGQEVILRCVPISNHLYFYWYRQILGQKVEFLVSFYNNEISEKSEIFDDQFSVERPDGSNFTLKIRSTKLEDSAMYFCASSEGRSGANVLTFGAGSRLTVL.

This clonotype was recorded only once. The chain joins TRBV20-1 to TRBJ1-1; 7 nucleotides line up with TRBD1. From germline, CDR1 is DFQATT and CDR2 SNEGSKA (reference sequence). This CDR3 spans 13 amino acids. V gave up 5 bases and J gave up 2 bases; unmatched junction bases: 5. In DNA form, the CDR3 reads TGCAGTGCTGTTGGGACAGCAAACACTGAAGCTTTCTTT. This codes for CSAVGTANTEAFF.

As to this clonotype: One junction end disagrees with the germline gene, perhaps due to a read error. The chain carries TRBV6-1 and TRBJ2-1, with D possibly matching TRBD1 (5 bases). Germline CDR1 and CDR2: MNHNS and SASEGT. CDR3 size: 15 residues. Here the CDR3 reads CASTEPGRAPNEQFF. The CDR3 region has the DNA TGTGCCAGCACTGAACCAGGCAGGGCACCCAATGAGCAGTTCTTC.

This clonotype has only a few counts. This sequence joins TRBV15 and TRBJ2-2; D might be TRBD2 (7 bases). Trimming cost V 0 bases and J 8 bases, with 16 bases left between them. The CDR3 is made up of 16 amino acids. Germline V lookup: CDR1 LNHNV, CDR2 YYDKDF (reference sequence). In DNA form, the CDR3 reads TGTGCCACCAGCAGAGATTCGGGGGGCTCTGGAGGGGAGCTGTTTTTT. Translated: CATSRDSGGSGGELFF.